These T cell receptor beta chains were read from a single sample in a study of kidney transplant recipient with SARS-CoV-2 infection. From the reads, TCRdb called clonotypes with MiXCR, one entry per CDR3 protein. Seen here are 200,000 to 300,000 distinct CDR3 sequences, about 28% observed once, and the top ten hold more than 6.5%. Sequencing used a blood sample, obtained at baseline and on day 111 from a kidney transplant recipient. These TCRs come from a male patient aged 25 to 39 who had COVID-19 and was a kidney transplant recipient. Some T cells may arise from the graft donor. The CDR3 runs from the conserved cysteine through the conserved F or W. A D gene is named only where the DNA matches it firmly. Expanded clones get a size class; other rows say once, few or many, or leave the size out.

D: .; J: TRBJ1-2; V: TRBV19; size: many; CDR3: CASSMGSGNYGYTF; DNA: TGTGCCAGTAGTATGGGCAGTGGGAACTATGGCTACACCTTC
D: TRBD2; J: TRBJ2-1; V: TRBV20-1; size: many; CDR3: CSAQPIAGSIHEQFF; DNA: TGCAGTGCTCAACCGATAGCGGGAAGTATCCATGAGCAGTTCTTC
D: .; J: TRBJ2-7; V: TRBV19; size: many; CDR3: CASSEWGEQYF; DNA: TGTGCCAGTAGTGAGTGGGGGGAGCAGTACTTC
D: .; J: TRBJ2-1; V: TRBV29-1; size: few; CDR3: CSVEVPETAYNEQFF; DNA: TGCAGCGTTGAAGTACCGGAAACAGCATACAATGAGCAGTTCTTC
D: TRBD1; J: TRBJ1-1; V: TRBV19; size: many; CDR3: CASSIPTGGTMNTEAFF; DNA: TGTGCCAGTAGTATCCCTACAGGGGGGACGATGAACACTGAAGCTTTCTTT
D: .; J: TRBJ2-3; V: TRBV3-1; size: many; CDR3: CASSQRIPICLQDTQYF; DNA: TGTGCCAGCAGCCAAAGGATTCCCATTTGTCTGCAAGATACGCAGTATTTT
D: TRBD1; J: TRBJ2-1; V: TRBV3-1; size: many; CDR3: CASSKRAGGYNEQFF; DNA: TGTGCCAGCAGCAAAAGGGCAGGGGGCTACAATGAGCAGTTCTTC
D: TRBD1; J: TRBJ2-2; V: TRBV27; size: many; CDR3: CASSRSDRGLQQYANTGELFF; DNA: TGTGCCAGCAGTCGATCGGACAGGGGGCTTCAACAGTACGCGAACACCGGGGAGCTGTTTTTT
D: .; J: TRBJ1-2; V: TRBV5-6; size: .; CDR3: CASRQGNSRKIYGYTF; DNA: TGTGCCAGCCGGCAAGGCAATAGTCGAAAGATCTATGGCTACACCTTC
D: .; J: TRBJ2-7; V: TRBV25-1; size: many; CDR3: CASSESLEQYF; DNA: TGTGCCAGCAGTGAATCCCTCGAGCAGTACTTC
D: .; J: TRBJ2-1; V: TRBV20-1; size: many; CDR3: CSARDAGSYNEQFF; DNA: TGCAGTGCTAGAGACGCCGGGTCCTACAATGAGCAGTTCTTC
D: TRBD2; J: TRBJ2-1; V: TRBV3-1; size: few; CDR3: CTSSQGSGGFDNEQFF; DNA: TGTACCAGCAGCCAAGGATCGGGAGGGTTCGACAATGAGCAGTTCTTC
D: .; J: TRBJ1-2; V: TRBV7-1; size: many; CDR3: CASSPMVHEGKTYGYTF; DNA: TGTGCCAGCAGCCCGATGGTTCACGAGGGAAAGACCTATGGCTACACCTTC
D: .; J: TRBJ2-7; V: TRBV20-1; size: many; CDR3: CSASPLAGPTHEQYF; DNA: TGCAGTGCTAGCCCTCTCGCAGGGCCAACGCACGAGCAGTACTTC
D: TRBD2; J: TRBJ2-7; V: TRBV20-1; size: many; CDR3: CSALSIAGDYEQYF; DNA: TGCAGTGCCCTGTCGATAGCGGGAGACTACGAGCAGTACTTC
D: .; J: TRBJ1-1; V: TRBV27; size: many; CDR3: CASSQDSRENTEAFF; DNA: TGTGCCAGCAGTCAGGACAGCCGTGAGAACACTGAAGCTTTCTTT
D: .; J: TRBJ1-5; V: TRBV28; size: .; CDR3: CASSPYIQGYQPQHF; DNA: TGTGCCAGCAGTCCCTATATACAGGGATATCAGCCCCAGCATTTT
D: .; J: TRBJ2-3; V: TRBV18; size: few; CDR3: CASSRLDITDTQYF; DNA: TGTGCCAGCTCACGTCTTGATATCACAGATACGCAGTATTTT
D: .; J: TRBJ1-5; V: TRBV7-2; size: once; CDR3: CASSFPVGSGNQPQHF; DNA: TGTGCCAGCAGCTTTCCCGTGGGGAGTGGCAATCAGCCCCAGCATTTT
D: .; J: TRBJ1-2; V: TRBV6-5; size: many; CDR3: CASSLRGGGNYGYTF; DNA: TGTGCCAGCAGTTTACGTGGTGGGGGTAACTATGGCTACACCTTC
D: .; J: TRBJ2-5; V: TRBV20-1; size: few; CDR3: CSARVRGTVQETQYF; DNA: TGCAGTGCTAGAGTTCGGGGGACGGTACAAGAGACCCAGTACTTC
D: .; J: TRBJ1-2; V: TRBV7-8; size: many; CDR3: CASSGTWFTRKTYGYTF; DNA: TGTGCCAGCAGCGGAACGTGGTTTACCCGAAAGACCTATGGCTACACCTTC
D: TRBD1; J: TRBJ1-1; V: TRBV12-3/TRBV12-4; size: .; CDR3: CASSRDRRTEASF; DNA: TGCGCCAGCAGTCGGGACAGGAGAACTGAAGCTTCCTTT
D: .; J: TRBJ2-1; V: TRBV28; size: many; CDR3: CASSPRVPYNEQFF; DNA: TGTGCCAGCAGCCCGCGGGTTCCCTACAATGAGCAGTTCTTC
D: .; J: TRBJ1-2; V: TRBV6-5; size: .; CDR3: CASSKKVSMRRTYGYTF; DNA: TGTGCCAGCAGTAAGAAAGTCTCTATGCGAAGGACCTATGGCTACACCTTC
D: .; J: TRBJ1-2; V: TRBV12-3/TRBV12-4; size: many; CDR3: CASSVSYSFRKTYGYTF; DNA: TGTGCCAGCAGTGTTTCATACAGCTTCCGAAAGACCTATGGCTACACCTTC
D: TRBD1; J: TRBJ1-1; V: TRBV20-1; size: few; CDR3: CSAATGTTEAFF; DNA: TGCAGTGCTGCGACAGGGACCACTGAAGCTTTCTTT
D: TRBD1; J: TRBJ1-1; V: TRBV4-3; size: many; CDR3: CASSQGPAGDRINTEAFF; DNA: TGCGCCAGCAGCCAAGGGCCGGCTGGGGACAGAATAAACACTGAAGCTTTCTTT
D: .; J: TRBJ2-7; V: TRBV5-1; size: many; CDR3: CASSLVGSSYEQYF; DNA: TGCGCCAGCAGCTTGGTCGGGAGCTCCTACGAGCAGTACTTC